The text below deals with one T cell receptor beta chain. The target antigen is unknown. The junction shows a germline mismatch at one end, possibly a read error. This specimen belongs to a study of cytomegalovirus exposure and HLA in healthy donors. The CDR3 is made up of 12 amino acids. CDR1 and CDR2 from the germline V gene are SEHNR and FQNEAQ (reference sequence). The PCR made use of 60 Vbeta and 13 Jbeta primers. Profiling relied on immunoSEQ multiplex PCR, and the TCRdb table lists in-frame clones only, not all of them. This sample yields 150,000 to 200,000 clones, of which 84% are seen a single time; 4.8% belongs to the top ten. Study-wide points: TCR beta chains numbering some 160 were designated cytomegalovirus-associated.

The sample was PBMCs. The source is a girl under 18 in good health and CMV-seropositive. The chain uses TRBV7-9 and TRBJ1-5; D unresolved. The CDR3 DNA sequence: TGTGCCAGCAGCGGTAGCGATCAGCCCCAGCATTTT. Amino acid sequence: CASSGSDQPQHF.